These 14 T cell receptor beta chains were sequenced from one sample in a study of T-cell memory formation after mild COVID-19. MiXCR, run by TCRdb on the 5' RACE reads, gives a single entry per CDR3 protein. The sample has about 620,000 distinct CDR3 sequences, about 20% seen once; the top ten hold 9.5% to 15%. Sample: PBMCs or a T cell subset sorted from them (not recorded which). The receptors originated from an adult woman who had mild COVID-19 (a few samples of this study predate the infection). Cell type and time point are not known.

This clonotype showed up just a few times. This sequence joins TRBV5-6 and TRBJ1-6, with 9 nucleotides matching TRBD1. CDR3 length: 17 amino acids. J lost 9 bases, V lost 0 bases, and 10 bases had no gene match. Germline V CDR1 and CDR2: SGHDT, YYEEEE. CDR3 amino acids: CASSLAPGQGNGSPLHF. CDR3 coding DNA: TGTGCCAGCAGCTTGGCACCGGGACAGGGTAACGGTTCACCCCTCCACTTT.

This clonotype has only a few counts. This chain connects TRBV30 to TRBJ1-1; tentative D call: TRBD1 (5 bases). Trimming took 0 bases from V and 0 from J, leaving 5 bases between them. The CDR3 has 13 amino acids. CDR1 is GTSNPN and CDR2 is SVGIG in the germline V gene (reference sequence). The CDR3 DNA reads as TGTGCCTGGAGTGTACAGGTGAACACTGAAGCTTTCTTT. Protein product: CAWSVQVNTEAFF. The whole variable domain, remainder taken from reference TRBV30 and TRBJ1-1, is SQTIHQWPATLVQPVGSPLSLECTVEGTSNPNLYWYRQAAGRGLQLLFYSVGIGQISSEVPQNLSASRPQDRQFILSSKKLLLSDSGFYLCAWSVQVNTEAFFGQGTRLTVV.

The gene calls are TRBV27 and TRBJ2-7; 7 bases fit TRBD2. Trimming cost V 3 bases and J 6 bases; bases outside gene matches: 2. The CDR3 is 12 amino acids. Germline V gives CDR1 MNHEY, CDR2 SMNVEV (reference sequence). Here the CDR3 reads CASSFLAGEQYF. The CDR3 bases are TGTGCCAGCAGTTTCTTAGCGGGCGAGCAGTACTTC.

The rearrangement uses TRBV20-1 and TRBJ1-2; D unresolved. Per germline, CDR1 DFQATT and CDR2 SNEGSKA (reference sequence). V shed 2 bases and J shed 1 base, with 11 bases lying between them. The CDR3 is 14 amino acids. The CDR3 sequence: CSARKALLNYGYTF. CDR3 nucleotide sequence: TGCAGTGCTAGAAAAGCCCTCCTTAACTATGGCTACACCTTC.

The genes are TRBV27 and TRBJ2-5, with D unresolved. The germline V gene has CDR1 MNHEY and CDR2 SMNVEV (reference sequence). Trimming shortened V by 6 bases and J by 0 bases, and 8 bases separated the two germline ends. The CDR3 spans 13 residues. CDR3 DNA sequence: TGTGCCAGCAGCCCCTTAAACCAAGAGACCCAGTACTTC. Protein product: CASSPLNQETQYF.

This clonotype was seen repeatedly, ten times or more. J is TRBJ2-3 and V is TRBV9; no reliable D call. The CDR3 has 15 residues. The V gene lost 4 bases and the J gene lost 0 bases, with 12 bases spanning the gap. The germline gives CDR1 SGDLS, CDR2 YYNGEE. CDR3 region: CASSLRWSSTDTQYF. CDR3 nucleotide sequence: TGTGCCAGCAGCTTACGATGGTCTAGCACAGATACGCAGTATTTT.

V usage is TRBV20-1 and J usage is TRBJ2-7, with D unclear. Trimming took off 6 bases at V and 6 bases at J, with 15 bases between the two ends. CDR1 and CDR2 (germline): DFQATT, SNEGSKA (reference sequence). The CDR3 length is 12 residues. The CDR3 DNA follows: TGCAGTGCCTCGCTCCCCCCTTCCGAGCAGTACTTC. As protein: CSASLPPSEQYF.

This chain uses TRBV7-9 with TRBJ2-5; D ambiguous. This CDR3 region has 13 residues. V shed 3 bases and J shed 3 bases, with 8 bases lying between them. The germline gives CDR1 SEHNR, CDR2 FQNEAQ (reference sequence). For the CDR3, the DNA is TGTGCCAGCAGCTTGAGCGCGGAAGAGACCCAGTACTTC. It specifies CASSLSAEETQYF.

In this sample, this clonotype turned up a few times. This chain links TRBV5-6 with TRBJ2-7; TRBD1 or TRBD2 may be the D gene (5 bases each). The CDR3 runs to 16 residues. Germline-derived CDR1 and CDR2 are SGHDT and YYEEEE. Trimming took off 4 bases at V and 0 bases at J, with 17 bases between the two ends. The CDR3 sequence: CASSNPPGPSSYEQYF. DNA of the CDR3: TGTGCCAGCAGCAATCCGCCGGGGCCAAGCTCCTACGAGCAGTACTTC.

The chain uses TRBV5-6 and TRBJ2-7; TRBD1 is a possible D gene (5 bases). Germline V gene lookup returns CDR1 SGHDT and CDR2 YYEEEE. This CDR3 comprises 13 residues. Between the trimmed V and J ends, which lost 1 base and 6 bases, there was a span of 11 bases. For the CDR3, the DNA is TGTGCCAGCAGCTTGCCAGGGATCTCCGAGCAGTACTTC. This translates into CASSLPGISEQYF.

This clonotype came up once. The rearrangement links TRBV30 to TRBJ1-6; 8 bases align to TRBD1. Germline assignment: CDR1 GTSNPN and CDR2 SVGIG (reference sequence). V lost 3 bases to trimming and J lost 7 bases; unmatched junction nucleotides: 8. The CDR3 runs to 15 residues. The CDR3 DNA is TGTGCCTGGAGAGAATGGACAGGGTGGAATTCACCCCTCCACTTT. This translates into CAWREWTGWNSPLHF. Looking up the rest from reference TRBV30 and TRBJ1-6 gives the full variable domain: SQTIHQWPATLVQPVGSPLSLECTVEGTSNPNLYWYRQAAGRGLQLLFYSVGIGQISSEVPQNLSASRPQDRQFILSSKKLLLSDSGFYLCAWREWTGWNSPLHFGNGTRLTVT.

The chain employs TRBV27 and TRBJ1-1, with 7 positions matching TRBD1. Unmatched junction bases numbered 8, after V lost 3 bases and J lost 1 base. This CDR3 region has 16 residues. Germline values: CDR1 MNHEY, CDR2 SMNVEV (reference sequence). In nucleotides, the CDR3 is TGTGCCAGCAGTTTTCTAAGAAGGGGGCAGAACACTGAAGCTTTCTTT. It codes for CASSFLRRGQNTEAFF.

This clonotype was counted between two and nine times. The CDR3 loop reads CASNQGLLGEAFF. The CDR3 DNA sequence: TGTGCCAGTAATCAAGGTCTGCTCGGTGAAGCTTTCTTT. The chain is built from TRBV19 and TRBJ1-1; unclear D gene. The V end was cut by 7 bases, the J end by 7 bases, with 16 bases between. The length of the CDR3 is 13 residues. Germline lookup yields CDR1 LNHDA and CDR2 SQIVND (reference sequence).

The rearrangement links TRBV2 to TRBJ2-5; 7 nucleotides agree with TRBD2. J lost 7 bases, V lost 2 bases, and 7 bases had no gene match. This CDR3 contains 14 residues. The germline V gene encodes CDR1 SNHLY and CDR2 FYNNEI. CDR3 sequence (DNA): TGTGCCAGCAGTGAATTGCGGGAGTCGGGGACCCAGTACTTC. Protein product: CASSELRESGTQYF.